These T cell receptor beta chains were read from a single sample in a study of blood T cell repertoires in COVID-19. Clones were sequenced by immunoSEQ multiplex PCR, and TCRdb holds only the in-frame ones, with some missing. This table holds 150,000 to 200,000 clones, 65% to 85% found once. The specimen sequenced was PBMCs or T cells enriched from blood (not recorded which). These receptors all stem from a woman aged 60-70 years who had recovered from COVID-19. Both conserved end residues are part of each CDR3. Fields, in order: D gene, J gene, V gene, clone size, CDR3 protein, CDR3 DNA. The D gene is left open where the match is weak. Some rows mark clone size as missing; the rest say once, few, many or name a class of expanded clone.

D: .; J: TRBJ2-2; V: TRBV27; size: .; CDR3: CASSSQGRGELFF; DNA: TGTGCCAGCAGTTCCCAGGGCCGGGGGGAGCTGTTTTTT
D: .; J: TRBJ2-7; V: TRBV6-4; size: .; CDR3: CASSDLTRLGTYEQYF; DNA: TGTGCCAGCAGTGACCTGACTAGACTAGGGACCTACGAGCAGTACTTC
D: .; J: TRBJ1-5; V: TRBV7-2; size: .; CDR3: CASSLVRGGQPQHF; DNA: TGTGCCAGCAGCTTAGTTCGGGGGGGCCAGCCCCAGCATTTT
D: TRBD2; J: TRBJ2-1; V: TRBV19; size: .; CDR3: CASTLLAGGVNEQFF; DNA: TGTGCCAGTACCCTACTAGCGGGGGGGGTCAATGAGCAGTTCTTC
D: TRBD2; J: TRBJ2-4; V: TRBV7-9; size: .; CDR3: CASSQAGGLAKNIQYF; DNA: TGTGCCAGCAGCCAGGCGGGGGGACTAGCCAAAAACATTCAGTACTTC
D: TRBD1; J: TRBJ2-7; V: TRBV28; size: .; CDR3: CASSDLDRVVYEQYF; DNA: TGTGCCAGCAGTGATCTGGACAGGGTTGTCTACGAGCAGTACTTC
D: TRBD1; J: TRBJ1-1; V: TRBV3-1/TRBV3-2; size: once; CDR3: CASSQFSTGETEAFF; DNA: TGTGCCAGCAGCCAATTTTCGACAGGGGAGACTGAAGCTTTCTTT
D: .; J: TRBJ2-2; V: TRBV11-2; size: many; CDR3: CASSLDPVNTGELFF; DNA: TGTGCCAGCAGCTTAGACCCAGTGAACACCGGGGAGCTGTTTTTT
D: .; J: TRBJ2-1; V: TRBV12-3/TRBV12-4; size: .; CDR3: CASSFLSVEQFF; DNA: TGTGCCAGCAGTTTTCTCAGCGTTGAGCAGTTCTTC
D: .; J: TRBJ2-7; V: TRBV12-2; size: .; CDR3: CASRFSGRHEQYF; DNA: TGTGCAAGTCGCTTCTCCGGGAGGCATGAGCAGTACTTC
D: TRBD1; J: TRBJ1-2; V: TRBV12-5; size: .; CDR3: CATEGDRVFNYGYTF; DNA: TGTGCTACCGAAGGGGACAGGGTCTTTAACTATGGCTACACCTTC
D: TRBD1; J: TRBJ1-2; V: TRBV3-1/TRBV3-2; size: few; CDR3: CASSWTGGDGYTF; DNA: TGTGCCAGCAGCTGGACAGGGGGCGATGGCTACACCTTC
D: .; J: TRBJ2-6; V: TRBV24-1; size: few; CDR3: CATSEGQGTPGANVLTF; DNA: TGTGCCACCAGTGAAGGGCAGGGGACCCCTGGGGCCAACGTCCTGACTTTC
D: .; J: TRBJ2-1; V: TRBV2; size: .; CDR3: CASSYRAGGYNEQFF; DNA: TGTGCCAGCAGTTACCGAGCGGGTGGGTACAATGAGCAGTTCTTC
D: .; J: TRBJ1-2; V: TRBV5-4; size: .; CDR3: CASSVDTIGGYTF; DNA: TGTGCCAGCAGCGTGGACACGATTGGTGGCTACACCTTC
D: TRBD1; J: TRBJ1-5; V: TRBV12-3/TRBV12-4; size: .; CDR3: CASSQGGPQPQHF; DNA: TGTGCCAGCAGTCAGGGGGGCCCTCAGCCCCAGCATTTT
D: .; J: TRBJ1-6; V: TRBV7-2; size: few; CDR3: CASSLFDRAKGPLHF; DNA: TGTGCCAGCAGCTTATTTGACAGAGCTAAGGGACCCCTCCACTTT
D: TRBD2; J: TRBJ2-7; V: TRBV6-5; size: .; CDR3: CASSYTSGGWNEQYF; DNA: TGTGCCAGCAGTTACACGAGCGGGGGCTGGAACGAGCAGTACTTC
D: .; J: TRBJ2-3; V: TRBV11-2; size: .; CDR3: CASSSQAASKRGTDTQYF; DNA: TGTGCCAGCAGCTCTCAAGCGGCTAGCAAACGCGGCACAGATACGCAGTATTTT
D: .; J: TRBJ1-2; V: TRBV27; size: .; CDR3: CASSKVLDSLGPVGYTF; DNA: TGTGCCAGCAGTAAAGTACTGGACAGTCTGGGACCAGTGGGCTACACCTTC
D: TRBD1; J: TRBJ2-7; V: TRBV7-8; size: .; CDR3: CASSLATGGSYEQYF; DNA: TGTGCCAGCAGCTTAGCCACAGGGGGTTCCTACGAGCAGTACTTC
D: TRBD1; J: TRBJ1-4; V: TRBV4-2; size: .; CDR3: CASSQVRGQGTNEKLFF; DNA: TGTGCCAGCAGCCAAGTGAGGGGACAGGGAACTAATGAAAAACTGTTTTTT